Listed here are 29 T cell receptor beta chains from one sample, sequenced in a study of T cells in Graves' hyperthyroidism and ophthalmopathy. TCR beta CDR3 region amplification was performed from RNA transcripts. HTBI primers drove first-round RT-PCR of the TCR CDR3. TCRdb redid the calling of the multiplex PCR reads with MiXCR, one entry per CDR3 protein. This table has about 640,000 distinct CDR3 sequences, 20% to 25% appearing once. Source material: blood. The receptors come from a man aged 25-40 years with Graves' ophthalmopathy.

The rearrangement links TRBV19 to TRBJ1-2; D is possibly TRBD1 (6 bases). Germline-derived CDR1 and CDR2 are LNHDA and SQIVND (reference sequence). This CDR3 is 15 amino acids long. V was trimmed by 5 bases and J by 3 bases, leaving 16 bases between them. CDR3 protein: CASSWGGGLDYGYTF. For the CDR3, the DNA is TGTGCCAGTAGTTGGGGGGGCGGCCTGGACTATGGCTACACCTTC.

V usage is TRBV20-1 and J usage is TRBJ2-5; 10 bases are a match to TRBD1. Trimming removed 1 base from V and 5 bases from J; junction bases left unmatched: 7. The CDR3 extends over 15 amino acids. Germline values: CDR1 DFQATT, CDR2 SNEGSKA (reference sequence). The DNA of the CDR3 is TGCAGTGCTAGAGTTTTGGGACAGGGGAGGGAGACCCAGTACTTC. This translates into CSARVLGQGRETQYF.

V gene TRBV5-1 combines with J gene TRBJ1-4, with TRBD1 matching 8 bases. Germline-derived CDR1 and CDR2 are SGHRS and YFSETQ. The CDR3 is 15 residues long. V gave up 5 bases and J gave up 3 bases; unmatched junction bases: 6. CDR3 nucleotides: TGCGCCAGCAGGGACAGGGCGGGGGCTAATGAAAAACTGTTTTTT. Translating it yields CASRDRAGANEKLFF.

In this sample, this clonotype turned up many times. This chain connects TRBV5-1 to TRBJ2-1; the D call may be TRBD1 or TRBD2 (5 bases each). This CDR3 spans 14 amino acids. From germline, CDR1 is SGHRS and CDR2 YFSETQ. With 4 bases removed from V and 5 bases from J, the gap between germline ends came to 13 bases. The CDR3 DNA reads TGCGCCAGCAGCGTAACGGGGCTAAACAATGAGCAGTTCTTC. Residues: CASSVTGLNNEQFF. Variable domain in full (rest from reference TRBV5-1 and TRBJ2-1): KAGVTQTPRYLIKTRGQQVTLSCSPISGHRSVSWYQQTPGQGLQFLFEYFSETQRNKGNFPGRFSGRQFSNSRSEMNVSTLELGDSALYLCASSVTGLNNEQFFGPGTRLTVL.

This clonotype occurred a few times. V is TRBV13 and J is TRBJ1-2, with 7 bases matching TRBD1. J was trimmed by 8 bases and V by 5 bases; bases with no gene match: 8. From germline, CDR1 is PRHDT and CDR2 FYEKMQ (reference sequence). This CDR3 spans 13 amino acids. CDR3 residues: CASSTGVSGGYTF. In nucleotides, the CDR3 is TGTGCCAGCAGCACAGGGGTTTCGGGCGGCTACACCTTC.

Concerning this clonotype: A much bigger clone sits one base away, suggesting this may be a read error. The chain carries TRBV2 and TRBJ1-4, with 9 positions matching TRBD1. This CDR3 comprises 14 residues. Germline CDR1 and CDR2: SNHLY and FYNNEI. V dropped 7 bases and J dropped 5; count of bases not matched to a gene: 5. This CDR3 is CASNRDRVNEKLFF. The CDR3 bases are TGTGCCAGCAACCGGGACAGGGTGAATGAAAAACTGTTTTTT.

This clonotype was seen at least ten times. In nucleotides, the CDR3 is TGTGCCAGCAGACTGGGGCAGGGCACCTACGAGCAGTACTTC. Translation: CASRLGQGTYEQYF. The genes are TRBV6-1 and TRBJ2-7; tentative D call: TRBD1 (5 bases). V lost 6 bases, J lost 2 bases, and 14 bases lay in between. The CDR3 has 14 residues. CDR1 is MNHNS and CDR2 is SASEGT in the germline V gene.

This clonotype was seen repeatedly, ten times or more. This chain connects TRBV11-2 to TRBJ2-3; D gene ambiguous. Looked up from germline, CDR1 is SGHAT and CDR2 is FQNNGV. This CDR3 has 13 residues. V was cut by 1 base and J by 7 bases, with 9 bases left in between. CDR3 amino acids: CASSLADLNTQYF. CDR3 nucleotides: TGTGCCAGCAGCTTAGCGGATTTAAATACGCAGTATTTT.

The J gene is TRBJ2-7, the V gene TRBV3-1, with 7 bases aligning to TRBD1. V was pared by 3 bases and J by 3 bases, with 8 bases of the junction left unmatched. The CDR3 runs to 15 residues. The germline gives CDR1 LGHDT, CDR2 YNNKEL (reference sequence). CDR3 in DNA: TGTGCCAGCAGCCACTTGACAGGGCAGATCTACGAGCAGTACTTC. Translated, it gives CASSHLTGQIYEQYF.

This clonotype was seen at least ten times. V is TRBV11-1 and J is TRBJ2-1, with a possible D match to TRBD2 (5 bases). Germline V gives CDR1 SGHAT, CDR2 FQDESV (reference sequence). The V end was cut by 0 bases, the J end by 8 bases, with 14 bases between. CDR3 length: 15 residues. The CDR3 spells CASSLAVPYGDEQFF. The CDR3 DNA reads as TGTGCCAGCAGCTTAGCGGTTCCCTACGGGGATGAGCAGTTCTTC.

Details on this clonotype: The junction shows a germline mismatch at one end, possibly a read error. J is TRBJ2-4 and V is TRBV5-1; D is unresolved. The length of the CDR3 is 14 residues. Germline CDR1 and CDR2: SGHRS and YFSETQ. The CDR3 here is CTSSLTQAKNIQYF. CDR3 DNA: TGCACCAGCAGCTTGACACAGGCCAAAAACATTCAGTACTTC.

V is TRBV30 and J is TRBJ2-2; 13 positions match TRBD2. The CDR3 is 16 amino acids. In germline, CDR1 is GTSNPN, CDR2 SVGIG (reference sequence). V was clipped by 1 base and J by 6 bases; unmatched bases: 5. CDR3 region: CAWSGALAGGPGELFF. The CDR3 DNA is TGTGCCTGGAGTGGAGCACTAGCGGGAGGGCCCGGGGAGCTGTTTTTT.

This clonotype has only a few counts. This chain's CDR3 is CAWTLAGGQDTQYF. The CDR3 bases are TGTGCCTGGACCCTAGCGGGAGGGCAAGATACGCAGTATTTT. This rearrangement joins TRBV30 to TRBJ2-3; 12 nucleotides agree with TRBD2. The trim removed 4 bases at V and 5 bases at J, leaving 4 bases unmatched. Germline CDR1 GTSNPN, CDR2 SVGIG (reference sequence). This CDR3 contains 14 residues.

This clonotype was picked up many times. As DNA, the CDR3 is TGTGCCAGCAGCCGTTTACGCCCTGCCCCGAACACTGAAGCTTTCTTT. It yields the protein CASSRLRPAPNTEAFF. This sequence joins TRBV28 and TRBJ1-1; D remains unclear. The CDR3 runs 16 residues. V was shortened by 6 bases and J by 1 base, with 18 bases between the two germline ends. Germline assignment: CDR1 MDHEN and CDR2 SYDVKM.

This clonotype was picked up a small number of times. The rearrangement joins TRBV27 to TRBJ2-1, with D possibly TRBD1 on 6 matching bases. The CDR3 is made up of 16 amino acids. V was clipped by 7 bases and J by 2 bases, with 18 bases between them. Germline CDR1 is MNHEY and CDR2 is SMNVEV (reference sequence). CDR3 residues: CASTGEDSRTYNEQFF. The CDR3 DNA is TGTGCCAGCACAGGAGAGGACAGCCGCACCTACAATGAGCAGTTCTTC.

This clonotype has a handful of counts. V and J are TRBV15 and TRBJ2-1, with 8 nucleotides matching TRBD1. Germline CDR1 LNHNV, CDR2 YYDKDF (reference sequence). The V gene end was trimmed by 2 bases and the J gene end by 7 bases; junction bases not matched to a gene: 7. This CDR3 contains 15 residues. The CDR3 nucleotides read TGTGCCACCAGCAGATCCCGGACAGGGCCTAATGAGCAGTTCTTC. It specifies CATSRSRTGPNEQFF.

The chain couples TRBV5-6 to TRBJ2-1; D is ambiguous. The V end lost 2 bases, the J end lost 4 bases, and 13 bases lay between the germline ends. The CDR3 spans 15 residues. Per the germline V gene, CDR1 is SGHDT and CDR2 is YYEEEE. CDR3 DNA: TGTGCCAGCAGCTTCAGAAACCTAATGTACAATGAGCAGTTCTTC. Protein sequence: CASSFRNLMYNEQFF. Based on the CDR3 plus reference TRBV5-6 and TRBJ2-1, the full variable domain is DAGVTQSPTHLIKTRGQQVTLRCSPKSGHDTVSWYQQALGQGPQFIFQYYEEEERQRGNFPDRFSGHQFPNYSSELNVNALLLGDSALYLCASSFRNLMYNEQFFGPGTRLTVL.

This clonotype has more than one count but fewer than ten. V and J are TRBV4-1 and TRBJ2-7; 7 bases map to TRBD2. Losses at the gene ends were 0 bases for V and 1 base for J; bases not matched to a gene: 6. The CDR3 loop spans 16 amino acids. Germline CDR1 and CDR2: MGHRA and YSYEKL. CDR3 in DNA: TGCGCCAGCAGCCAAGAGGGATGGGGGGGGTCCTACGAGCAGTACTTC. Its translation is CASSQEGWGGSYEQYF.

This clonotype was detected a few times. V gene TRBV9 combines with J gene TRBJ1-2, with TRBD1 as a possible D gene (6 bases). Trimming took 4 bases from V and 4 from J, leaving 17 bases between them. Per germline, CDR1 SGDLS and CDR2 YYNGEE. CDR3 length: 15 amino acids. As DNA, the CDR3 is TGTGCCAGCAGCCCACCTTCGGGGGCGTCCTATGGCTACACCTTC. Its protein product is CASSPPSGASYGYTF. Variable domain in full (rest from reference TRBV9 and TRBJ1-2): DSGVTQTPKHLITATGQRVTLRCSPRSGDLSVYWYQQSLDQGLQFLIQYYNGEERAKGNILERFSAQQFPDLHSELNLSSLELGDSALYFCASSPPSGASYGYTFGSGTRLTVV.

This clonotype has more than one count but fewer than ten. The V call is TRBV6-2 or TRBV6-3, the J call TRBJ2-3, with 7 bases aligning to TRBD2. Trimming at V came to 6 bases and at J to 4 bases, leaving 10 bases not matched to a gene. This CDR3 spans 15 amino acids. Germline lookup yields CDR1 MNHEY and CDR2 SVGEGT. The CDR3 sequence: CASSPGGGRADTQYF. The CDR3 coding sequence is TGTGCCAGCAGCCCTGGGGGAGGGCGTGCAGATACGCAGTATTTT.

This clonotype was counted between two and nine times. The chain is built from TRBV25-1 and TRBJ2-7; possible D gene TRBD2, 6 bases. Trimming shortened V by 2 bases and J by 1 base, and 9 bases separated the two germline ends. The CDR3 has 14 amino acids. Germline CDR1 MGHDK, CDR2 SYGVNS. The CDR3 nucleotides are TGTGCCAGCAGTGAACGGGGGAGGTCCTACGAGCAGTACTTC. Amino acids: CASSERGRSYEQYF.

J is TRBJ2-3 and V is TRBV7-2, with a weak D call TRBD2 (6 bases). Germline CDR1 SGHTA, CDR2 FQGNSA. Trimming shortened V by 3 bases and J by 2 bases, and 12 bases separated the two germline ends. This CDR3 is 15 amino acids long. The CDR3 bases are TGTGCCAGCAGCTTTATGGGACTCTCCACAGATACGCAGTATTTT. Protein sequence: CASSFMGLSTDTQYF.

Worth noting for this clonotype: This could be a read error, since a much larger clone is one nucleotide away. V gene TRBV5-1 combines with J gene TRBJ1-1; perhaps TRBD1 as D (6 bases). CDR1 is SGHRS and CDR2 is YFSETQ in the germline V gene. The CDR3 is 13 amino acids. The chain's CDR3 is CASTPDRNTETFF. The CDR3, as DNA: TGCGCCAGCACCCCGGACAGAAACACTGAAACTTTCTTT.

CDR3 coding DNA: TGTGCCAGCAGTTTGGAGATCCGCAATCAGCCCCAGCATTTT. Protein product: CASSLEIRNQPQHF. V usage is TRBV12-3 or TRBV12-4 and J usage is TRBJ1-5; no reliable D call. V lost 3 bases and J 2 bases, leaving 8 bases between the germline ends. CDR3 size: 14 residues.

The chain uses TRBV7-9 and TRBJ1-4; 7 nucleotides match TRBD1. Germline trimming cut 5 bases from V and 0 bases from J; bases unmatched to any gene: 9. Germline assignment: CDR1 SEHNR and CDR2 FQNEAQ (reference sequence). This CDR3 comprises 17 residues. The CDR3 here is CASSLRDSSATNEKLFF. The CDR3 region has the DNA TGTGCCAGCAGCCTCCGGGACAGTTCAGCAACTAATGAAAAACTGTTTTTT.

This clonotype showed up many times. CDR3 coding DNA: TGTGCCAGCAGTTACGATGGCCCGCGGCACTATGGCTACACCTTC. This translates into CASSYDGPRHYGYTF. V gene TRBV6-5 combines with J gene TRBJ1-2; unclear D gene. This CDR3 comprises 15 residues. V was pared by 2 bases and J by 3 bases, with 13 bases between. CDR1 MNHEY and CDR2 SVGAGI come from the germline V gene.

The chain employs TRBV6-2 or TRBV6-3 and TRBJ2-3; 7 bases are shared with TRBD1. V dropped 5 bases and J dropped 2; count of bases not matched to a gene: 10. The germline CDR1 and CDR2 sequences are MNHEY and SVGEGT. The CDR3 has 16 residues. Written as DNA, the CDR3 is TGTGCCAGCAGTCCAATGGTCAGGGGGAACACAGATACGCAGTATTTT. The encoded protein is CASSPMVRGNTDTQYF.

This clonotype was observed a handful of times. The chain uses TRBV28 and TRBJ2-3, with D tentatively TRBD2 (5 bases). This CDR3 has 15 amino acids. With 3 bases removed from V and 4 bases from J, the gap between germline ends came to 14 bases. Germline assignment: CDR1 MDHEN and CDR2 SYDVKM. The DNA of the CDR3 is TGTGCCAGCAGTTTCGGGCCATCGAGGGCAGATACGCAGTATTTT. Translated: CASSFGPSRADTQYF.

This clonotype was observed a few times. The gene calls are TRBV6-2 or TRBV6-3 and TRBJ1-5; unclear D gene. CDR3 size: 15 residues. Trimming took 2 bases from V and 4 from J, leaving 12 bases between them. Germline lookup yields CDR1 MNHEY and CDR2 SVGEGT. CDR3 coding DNA: TGTGCCAGCAGTTACCGAGGTGGGGTAAATCAGCCCCAGCATTTT. Its translation is CASSYRGGVNQPQHF.